This T cell receptor beta chain comes out of a study of graft-versus-host responses after intestinal transplantation. This clone occurred once. CDR1 SGHAT and CDR2 FQNNGV come from the germline V gene. Trimming took 1 base from V and 3 from J, leaving 1 base between them. The CDR3 is 12 residues long. Sequenced by immunoSEQ multiplex PCR; TCRdb stores in-frame clones only, minus some. The data contain approximately 37,000 clones, over 85% of them singletons. This sequence joins TRBV11-2 and TRBJ1-3; no reliable D call. The sequence derives from a human patient who received an intestinal transplant, so some T cells may come from the graft donor. The sample consisted of PBMCs, taken roughly 780 days after intestinal transplantation. DNA of the CDR3: TGTGCCAGCAGCTTAGTTGGAAACACCATATATTTT. Protein: CASSLVGNTIYF.